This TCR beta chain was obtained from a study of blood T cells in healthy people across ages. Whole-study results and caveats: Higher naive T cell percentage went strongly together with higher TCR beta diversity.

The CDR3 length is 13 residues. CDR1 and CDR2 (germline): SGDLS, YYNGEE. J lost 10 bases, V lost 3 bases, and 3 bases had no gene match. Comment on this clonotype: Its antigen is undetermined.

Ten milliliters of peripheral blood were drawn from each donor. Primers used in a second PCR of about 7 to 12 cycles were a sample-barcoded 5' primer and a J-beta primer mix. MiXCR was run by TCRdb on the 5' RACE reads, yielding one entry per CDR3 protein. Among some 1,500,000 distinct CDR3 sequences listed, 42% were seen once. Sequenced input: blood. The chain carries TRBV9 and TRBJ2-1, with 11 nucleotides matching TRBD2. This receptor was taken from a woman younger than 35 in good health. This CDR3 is CASSARTSGEQFF. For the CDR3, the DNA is TGTGCCAGCAGCGCCCGGACTAGCGGGGAGCAGTTCTTC.